This passage covers 14 T cell receptor beta chains from one sample sequenced in a study of identical twins. TCRdb ran MiXCR on the 5' RACE reads and lists one entry per CDR3 protein. In the table there are about 200,000 distinct CDR3 sequences, 10% to 13% of which are singletons. The specimen sequenced was memory T cells sorted from blood. The receptor set was obtained from a man aged 50 to 60 in good health.

This clonotype was seen at least ten times. This chain links TRBV24-1 with TRBJ2-3; D is uncertain. Trimming removed 2 bases from V and 1 base from J, with 6 bases in between. This CDR3 spans 14 amino acids. The V gene's germline CDR1 is KGHDR and CDR2 SFDVKD. DNA of the CDR3: TGTGCCACCAGTGATTCCCAGGGCACAGATACGCAGTATTTT. Protein product: CATSDSQGTDTQYF.

This clonotype appeared a few times. This chain connects TRBV20-1 to TRBJ2-7; 7 bases fit TRBD2. The germline V gene has CDR1 DFQATT and CDR2 SNEGSKA (reference sequence). The junction had 15 bases not matched to a gene; V was cut back by 1 base and J by 6 bases. The CDR3 consists of 16 residues. The DNA of the CDR3 is TGCAGTGCTAGAGTGAGGGCAGGGACTATTTTAAGCGAGCAGTACTTC. Translated, it gives CSARVRAGTILSEQYF.

V gene TRBV18 combines with J gene TRBJ1-2, with 7 bases that match TRBD1. The germline CDR1 and CDR2 sequences are KGHSH and LQKENI. CDR3 size: 13 residues. Trimming removed 5 bases from V and 4 bases from J; junction bases left unmatched: 4. The CDR3 DNA reads as TGTGCCAGCTCAGAAGGACAGGTCTATGGCTACACCTTC. This sequence encodes CASSEGQVYGYTF.

In this sample, this clonotype turned up a few times. V is TRBV28 and J is TRBJ1-5; 9 bases line up with TRBD1. Looked up from germline, CDR1 is MDHEN and CDR2 is SYDVKM. The CDR3 has 15 amino acids. V trimming: 4 bases; J trimming: 5 bases; junction bases outside the gene matches: 6. The CDR3 DNA reads as TGTGCCAGCAGTTCGCCGGGACAGGGTGATCAGCCCCAGCATTTT. It codes for CASSSPGQGDQPQHF.

This clonotype occurred a few times. The V and J genes are TRBV5-1 and TRBJ1-1, with D possibly matching TRBD1 (5 bases). The length of the CDR3 is 16 residues. Trimming removed 0 bases from V and 0 bases from J, with 12 bases in between. The germline CDR1 and CDR2 sequences are SGHRS and YFSETQ. The DNA for the CDR3 is TGCGCCAGCAGCTTGGAGAGGGGCCGAATGAACACTGAAGCTTTCTTT. It encodes CASSLERGRMNTEAFF.

This clonotype was observed a handful of times. The V and J genes are TRBV7-9 and TRBJ2-5; 7 nucleotides match TRBD1. The CDR3 covers 15 residues. The germline V gene has CDR1 SEHNR and CDR2 FQNEAQ (reference sequence). Losses at the gene ends were 5 bases for V and 3 bases for J; bases not matched to a gene: 9. The CDR3 is CASSISTGIKETQYF. The CDR3 DNA reads TGTGCCAGCAGCATATCGACAGGGATTAAAGAGACCCAGTACTTC.

This clonotype was detected ten times or more. Written as DNA, the CDR3 is TGCGCCAGCAGCTTGGCGACGGTCGACGAGCAGTACTTC. Its translation is CASSLATVDEQYF. V is TRBV5-1 and J is TRBJ2-7; no clear D gene. With 0 bases removed from V and 5 bases from J, the gap between germline ends came to 9 bases. The CDR3 consists of 13 residues. Germline V CDR1 and CDR2: SGHRS, YFSETQ.

Concerning this clonotype: A much more abundant neighbour one base away suggests this may be a read error. This sequence joins TRBV3-1 and TRBJ2-1; 7 bases are shared with TRBD1. Looked up from germline, CDR1 is LGHDT and CDR2 is YNNKEL (reference sequence). The CDR3 covers 15 residues. The CDR3 protein is CVSSQDLGTADEQFF. CDR3 bases: TGTGTCAGCAGCCAAGATTTGGGGACAGCGGATGAGCAGTTCTTC.

This clonotype was counted many times. The V gene is TRBV28, the J gene TRBJ2-2, with 8 positions matching TRBD2. The CDR3 extends over 15 amino acids. Trimming at V came to 3 bases and at J to 4 bases, leaving 4 bases not matched to a gene. The germline gives CDR1 MDHEN, CDR2 SYDVKM. CDR3: CASSFRRGGTGELFF. CDR3 bases: TGTGCCAGCAGTTTCCGTCGGGGGGGCACCGGGGAGCTGTTTTTT.

The chain is built from TRBV20-1 and TRBJ2-7, with D unresolved. The germline V gene encodes CDR1 DFQATT and CDR2 SNEGSKA (reference sequence). The germline V and J ends were trimmed by 6 bases and 2 bases, with 26 bases remaining between them. The CDR3 is made up of 17 amino acids. The CDR3 coding sequence is TGCAGTGCCAGAAAGGGCCAGTCATTCTTAGACACCTACGAGCAGTACTTC. Its translation is CSARKGQSFLDTYEQYF.

This CDR3 reads CASSLGGLTQPQHF. CDR3 nucleotide sequence: TGTGCCAGCAGTTTAGGGGGTCTAACTCAGCCCCAGCATTTT. V gene TRBV28 combines with J gene TRBJ1-5; maybe TRBD1 (5 bases). Looked up from germline, CDR1 is MDHEN and CDR2 is SYDVKM. V lost 2 bases and J lost 6, with 11 bases in between. The CDR3 runs to 14 residues.

The chain recombines TRBV15 with TRBJ2-1; no firm D call. The germline V gene encodes CDR1 LNHNV and CDR2 YYDKDF (reference sequence). The CDR3 length is 16 residues. V lost 0 bases and J 2 bases, leaving 11 bases between the germline ends. The CDR3 coding sequence is TGTGCCACCAGCAGAGATCGGCGACCCCCCTACAATGAGCAGTTCTTC. Amino acid sequence: CATSRDRRPPYNEQFF.

The rearrangement joins TRBV18 to TRBJ2-1; the D call may be TRBD1 or TRBD2 (5 bases each). The CDR3 is 14 amino acids. CDR1 is KGHSH and CDR2 is LQKENI in the germline V gene. Trimming removed 2 bases at V and 9 bases at J, with 14 bases between. CDR3 residues: CASSPRRGDGEQFF. The CDR3 nucleotides are TGTGCCAGCTCACCAAGGCGAGGGGATGGTGAGCAGTTCTTC.

A few counts support this clonotype. The chain links TRBV24-1 to TRBJ2-3; TRBD2 aligns across 10 bases. CDR1 KGHDR and CDR2 SFDVKD come from the germline V gene. V lost 1 base and J lost 5; bases outside the gene matches: 8. The CDR3 extends over 17 amino acids. CDR3 protein: CATSDFGSGGAKDTQYF. The CDR3 DNA is TGTGCCACCAGTGATTTTGGGAGCGGGGGGGCGAAAGATACGCAGTATTTT.